This T cell receptor beta chain was retrieved from a study of cytomegalovirus exposure and HLA in healthy donors. The CDR3 is 15 amino acids. Losses at the gene ends were 5 bases for V and 6 bases for J; bases not matched to a gene: 11. Germline V CDR1 and CDR2: SGHTA, FQGNSA. With 60 Vbeta and 13 Jbeta primers, the PCR was carried out. The repertoire was sequenced with immunoSEQ multiplex PCR; TCRdb's copy has only in-frame clones and lacks some. The data contain 110,000 or so clones, over 70% of them singletons. This clone was seen only a few times. The clonotype comes from a woman aged 50 to 65 in good health and CMV-seropositive. The chain employs TRBV7-2 and TRBJ1-1; 8 bases match TRBD1. Input material: PBMCs. CDR3 residues: CASSRIPDRVAEAFF. CDR3 DNA sequence: TGTGCCAGCAGCCGCATACCGGACAGGGTTGCTGAAGCTTTCTTT.